This T cell receptor (beta chain) derives from a study of shared clonotypes between healthy human individuals. It was CD45RO-negative cells, positively selected for CCR7, that made up naive CD8 cells, with terminally differentiated effector memory CD45RA+ cells excluded. Caucasian adults living in Nashville, Tennessee, provided all samples. In the original processing: ImmunoSEQ output held junction-only sequences without quality scores, so filtering differed. Method: immunoSEQ multiplex PCR; TCRdb's copy keeps in-frame clones and lacks some. V, J and clone size are taken as reported in that table, and D and trimming were inferred from the DNA itself. The sample yields about 2.1 million clones, 80% to 95% seen once. The CDR3 totals 15 residues. The germline V gene encodes CDR1 SGDLS and CDR2 YYNGEE. Trimming stripped 2 bases from V and 6 bases from J, with 16 bases between.

This sequence joins TRBV9 and TRBJ2-3; possibly TRBD2 for D (6 bases). Source material: naive CD8+ T cells from PBMCs. The receptor's source is a man in his late teens or twenties in good health. Some clones in this sample may be carry-over from other donors' samples. CDR3 loop: CASSVGLATRDTQYF. For the CDR3, the DNA is TGTGCCAGCAGCGTCGGCCTAGCGACGAGGGATACGCAGTATTTT.